The clone carrying this T cell receptor beta chain has more than one count but fewer than ten. Its antigen is still unknown. The data were taken from a study of OX40 agonist ivuxolimab in advanced cancers. On the study more broadly: Patients achieving partial responses numbered three: one hepatocellular carcinoma case and two cutaneous melanoma cases.

Sequencing was performed with immunoSEQ multiplex PCR; in TCRdb, only in-frame clones are kept and a portion is missing. This sample has tens of thousands of clones, with about nine tenths found just once. Germline CDR1 and CDR2: SGHRS and YFSETQ. V shed 4 bases, J shed 6 bases, and the junction held 7 bases outside the gene matches. CDR3 length: 15 residues. General observations from the study: Among the least clonally expanded were partial responders at 0.1-3.0 mg/kg. Among the nonresponders, some also had low normalized T-cell clonal expansion.

The chain combines TRBV5-1 with TRBJ2-2; 9 bases match TRBD1. The TCR originated in an adult with an advanced solid tumor such as melanoma, head and neck, liver or kidney cancer. This sample comprised CD4+ or CD8+ T cells sorted from blood, obtained in a trial of the OX40 agonist ivuxolimab. This CDR3 reads CASSMGQGIPGELFF. CDR3 DNA: TGCGCCAGCAGCATGGGACAGGGCATCCCCGGGGAGCTGTTTTTT.